This T cell receptor beta chain appears in the sequencing data of a study of molecular identifiers for immune sequencing clone quantification. Turning to the study itself: Five aliquots were made in replicates from the RNA of roughly 20,000 or 100,000 naive CD8 cells, and four were sequenced.

This CDR3 is 17 amino acids long. Germline CDR1 reads PRHDT; CDR2 reads FYEKMQ (reference sequence). Trimming removed 2 bases at V and 1 base at J, with 14 bases between. Previously described methods and listed TCR primers were used for bulk TCR libraries. A single record per CDR3 protein comes from TCRdb applying MiXCR to the PCR reads. The sample carries over 600,000 distinct CDR3 sequences, just under 20% recorded once. The authors sorted naive CD8 T cells as CD8+CD4-CCR7+CD45RA+. This clonotype was counted ten times or more. This sequence was found in a human donor in good health. Some libraries in this study had Jurkat cell RNA spiked in. Sequenced sample: naive CD8+ T cells from blood, with Jurkat cell RNA spiked in. Subset noted: FACS-sorted CD8+CD4-CCR7+CD45RA+ naive T cells. The chain employs TRBV13 and TRBJ2-2; D is ambiguous. The chain's CDR3 is CASSLNLGNRNTGELFF. CDR3 DNA: TGTGCCAGCAGCTTAAATTTAGGAAACAGGAACACCGGGGAGCTGTTTTTT.